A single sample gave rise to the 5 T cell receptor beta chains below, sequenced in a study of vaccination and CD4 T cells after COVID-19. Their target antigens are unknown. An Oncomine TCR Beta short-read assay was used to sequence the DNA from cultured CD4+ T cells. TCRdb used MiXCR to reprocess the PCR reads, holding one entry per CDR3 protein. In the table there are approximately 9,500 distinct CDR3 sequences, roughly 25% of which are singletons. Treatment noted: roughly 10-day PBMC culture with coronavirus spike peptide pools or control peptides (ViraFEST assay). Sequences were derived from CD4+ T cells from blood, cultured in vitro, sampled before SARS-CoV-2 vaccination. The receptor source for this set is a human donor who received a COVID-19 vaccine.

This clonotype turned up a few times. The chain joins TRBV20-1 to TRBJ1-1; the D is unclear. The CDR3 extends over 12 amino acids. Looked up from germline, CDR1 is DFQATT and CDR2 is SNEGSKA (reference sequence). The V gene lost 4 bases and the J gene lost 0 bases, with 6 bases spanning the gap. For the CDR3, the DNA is TGCAGTGCTAATGGAGTGAACACTGAAGCTTTCTTT. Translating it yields CSANGVNTEAFF.

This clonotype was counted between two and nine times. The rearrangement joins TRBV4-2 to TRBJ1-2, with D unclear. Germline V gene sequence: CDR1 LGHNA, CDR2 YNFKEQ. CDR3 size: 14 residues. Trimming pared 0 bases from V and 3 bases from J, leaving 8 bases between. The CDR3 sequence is CASSQDLGDYGYTF. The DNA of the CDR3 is TGTGCCAGCAGCCAAGACCTTGGAGACTATGGCTACACCTTC.

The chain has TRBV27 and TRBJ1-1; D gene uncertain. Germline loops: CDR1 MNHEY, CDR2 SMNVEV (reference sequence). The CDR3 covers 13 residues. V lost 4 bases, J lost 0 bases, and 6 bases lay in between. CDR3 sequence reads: CASSSRLNTEAFF. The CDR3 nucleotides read TGTGCCAGCAGTTCCAGGTTGAACACTGAAGCTTTCTTT.

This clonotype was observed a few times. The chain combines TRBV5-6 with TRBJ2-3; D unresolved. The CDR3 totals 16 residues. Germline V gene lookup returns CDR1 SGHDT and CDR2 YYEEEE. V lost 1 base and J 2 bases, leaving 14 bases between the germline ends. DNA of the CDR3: TGTGCCAGCAGCTTGCTGGACGGACCAGCCACAGATACGCAGTATTTT. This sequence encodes CASSLLDGPATDTQYF.

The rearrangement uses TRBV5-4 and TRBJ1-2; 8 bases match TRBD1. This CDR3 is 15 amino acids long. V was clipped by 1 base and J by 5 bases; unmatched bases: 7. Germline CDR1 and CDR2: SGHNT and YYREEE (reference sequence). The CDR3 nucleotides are TGTGCCAGCAGCTTGAGGACAGGGACCGTATATGGCTACACCTTC. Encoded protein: CASSLRTGTVYGYTF.